The T cell receptor (beta chain) described here comes from a study of blood T cells in healthy people across ages. Findings and limits, study-wide: Percentage of naive T cells showed a strong correlation with TCR beta diversity.

Remarks on this clonotype: Its antigen is as yet unknown.

Germline V gives CDR1 SGHTA, CDR2 FQGNSA. Trimming took 3 bases from V and 4 from J, leaving 8 bases between them. The CDR3 loop spans 13 amino acids. It was with a sample-barcoded 5' primer and a J-beta primer mix that a second PCR of about 6 to 12 cycles was run. Each CDR3 protein gets one entry after TCRdb re-called the 5' RACE reads with MiXCR. The sample records approximately 1,700,000 distinct CDR3 sequences, 30% to 40% being singletons. With each sample, at least 5 micrograms of total RNA were extracted. The source is a human donor in good health. The chain couples TRBV7-2 to TRBJ2-3; D uncertain. The sequencing sample was made of blood. CDR3 sequence reads: CASSLEVADTQYF. DNA of the CDR3: TGTGCCAGCAGCTTGGAAGTCGCAGATACGCAGTATTTT.